These 17 T cell receptor beta chains originate from one sample sequenced in a study of tumor-infiltrating lymphocytes in primary liver carcinoma. RNA was extracted from whole blood without cell sorting, alongside germline DNA. Constant-region priming of about 0.5 ug total RNA yielded TCR beta cDNA. Construction of TCR beta libraries relied on three successive nested multiplex PCR rounds employing slightly modified ARM-PCR. TRBV1-TRBV30 forward and Cbeta reverse primers drove the first two roughly 10-cycle rounds. TCRdb fed the multiplex PCR reads into MiXCR, producing one record per CDR3 protein. The sample shows over 250,000 distinct CDR3 sequences, more than 55% of them seen only once. Sequencing was performed on peripheral blood. Receptors originate from a woman aged 30 to 39 with primary liver carcinoma and hepatitis B virus infection.

The gene calls are TRBV11-2 and TRBJ1-4; D gene ambiguous. The CDR3 sequence is 16 residues long. V dropped 10 bases and J dropped 5 bases, with 23 bases sitting between them. Germline assignment: CDR1 SGHAT and CDR2 FQNNGV. The CDR3: CANSLNRATRNEKLFF. The CDR3 nucleotides read TGTGCCAACAGTTTAAATCGTGCAACTAGGAATGAAAAACTGTTTTTT.

Concerning this clonotype: This is likely a read error, given that the CDR3 carries no conserved phenylalanine or tryptophan at its end. V is TRBV12-3 or TRBV12-4 and J is TRBJ1-5, with D unresolved. V shed 2 bases and J shed 7 bases, with 12 bases lying between them. The CDR3 consists of 14 residues. The CDR3 is CASSLSRLRQPQHI. The CDR3 DNA reads as TGTGCCAGCAGTTTAAGCAGGCTGAGGCAGCCCCAGCATATT.

The chain combines TRBV11-2 with TRBJ1-6; D not certain. The CDR3 length is 16 residues. Germline V lookup: CDR1 SGHAT, CDR2 FQNNGV. The V and J ends lost 4 bases and 10 bases respectively, with 20 bases between them. The CDR3 spells CASSSHGRIDSSPLHF. Here the CDR3 DNA reads TGTGCCAGCAGCTCGCATGGGCGAATAGATAGCTCACCCCTCCACTTT.

This clonotype has just one count. With a much larger clone just one base away, this may be a read error. This chain uses TRBV6-2 or TRBV6-3 with TRBJ2-3; TRBD2 agrees at 8 bases. CDR1 MNHEY and CDR2 SVGEGT come from the germline V gene. The CDR3 consists of 17 residues. With V trimmed by 2 bases and J by 1 base, 8 bases remained unmatched. The DNA for the CDR3 is TGTGCCAGCAGTTACATCCGCAGCGGGAGCGGCACAGATACGCAGTATTTT. Translating it yields CASSYIRSGSGTDTQYF.

This clonotype was observed many times. The genes are TRBV6-2 or TRBV6-3 and TRBJ2-1; 10 bases line up with TRBD2. V dropped 5 bases and J dropped 4; count of bases not matched to a gene: 20. This CDR3 has 20 residues. Germline assignment: CDR1 MNHEY and CDR2 SVGEGT. CDR3 residues: CASSLDSGLAPSLGYNEQFF. The DNA for the CDR3 is TGTGCCAGCAGTCTCGATTCGGGACTAGCGCCCAGTTTGGGGTACAATGAGCAGTTCTTC.

Ten or more counts support this clonotype. The chain employs TRBV6-2 or TRBV6-3 and TRBJ2-7; 9 bases match TRBD2. The CDR3 runs 13 residues. With V trimmed by 5 bases and J by 7 bases, 6 bases remained unmatched. The germline V gene has CDR1 MNHEY and CDR2 SVGEGT. The CDR3 nucleotides read TGTGCCAGCAGTAACCGGGGACTAGCTGAGCAGTACTTC. Its protein product is CASSNRGLAEQYF.

The chain combines TRBV12-3 or TRBV12-4 with TRBJ2-2; 12 bases are a match to TRBD2. The CDR3 has 14 residues. V dropped 8 bases and J dropped 5; count of bases not matched to a gene: 3. The CDR3 protein is CASATSGRTGELFF. The CDR3 region has the DNA TGTGCCAGCGCTACTAGCGGGAGGACCGGGGAGCTGTTTTTT.

As regards this clonotype: A read error may be the cause here, since a much bigger clone is one base away. This sequence joins TRBV6-2 or TRBV6-3 and TRBJ1-3; D is uncertain. The germline V gene encodes CDR1 MNHEY and CDR2 SVGEGT. This CDR3 region has 14 residues. For the CDR3, the DNA is TGTGCCAGCACTTACCAGGACTCTGGAAACACCATATATTTT. Protein: CASTYQDSGNTIYF.

This clonotype was counted once. The junction and the germline gene differ at one end; a read error may be behind it. V usage is TRBV4-1 and J usage is TRBJ1-6; perhaps TRBD1 as D (6 bases). The CDR3 contains 15 residues. Germline loops: CDR1 MGHRA, CDR2 YSYEKL. CDR3 loop: CVSSQNPRGNSPLHF. CDR3 bases: TGCGTCAGCAGCCAAAACCCCAGGGGTAATTCACCCCTCCACTTT.

About this clonotype: A much larger clone sits a single nucleotide away, making a read error possible. The chain carries TRBV29-1 and TRBJ2-7, with D unclear. CDR1 and CDR2 from the germline V gene are SQVTM and ANQGSEA. The CDR3 spans 15 residues. Written as DNA, the CDR3 is TGCAGCGTTGCTTCCGGCAGAACCTTTTCCTACGGGCAGTACTTC. Translation gives CSVASGRTFSYGQYF.

The chain uses TRBV6-6 and TRBJ2-7; no reliable D call. Trimming took off 4 bases at V and 1 base at J, with 8 bases between the two ends. Germline CDR1 is MNHNY and CDR2 is SVGAGI (reference sequence). There are 13 residues in the CDR3. The CDR3 sequence: CASSSHGSYEQYF. DNA of the CDR3: TGTGCCAGCAGTTCCCATGGTTCCTACGAGCAGTACTTC.

The CDR3 loop is CASSQGLGDNEQYF. The CDR3 DNA follows: TGTGCCAGCAGCCAAGGATTAGGTGACAACGAGCAGTACTTC. The chain recombines TRBV4-2 with TRBJ2-7; D ambiguous. V was shortened by 1 base and J by 5 bases, with 12 bases between the two germline ends. Germline V lookup: CDR1 LGHNA, CDR2 YNFKEQ. The CDR3 spans 14 residues.

Of note for this clonotype: Given a much more abundant clone one base away, this may be a read error. The chain joins TRBV6-6 to TRBJ2-2; 8 nucleotides align to TRBD2. The CDR3 is 16 amino acids. CDR1 is MNHNY, CDR2 SVGAGI, per germline (reference sequence). V lost 6 bases, J lost 5 bases, and 11 bases stayed unmatched. CDR3 coding DNA: TGTGCCAGCAGCAGAAGCGGGGGTAGTACGACCGGGGAGCTGTTTTTT. This gives the protein CASSRSGGSTTGELFF.

As regards this clonotype: A much larger clone differs by one base, so this may be a read error. Lacking the conserved final phenylalanine or tryptophan, this CDR3 likely reflects a read error. V and J are TRBV12-3 or TRBV12-4 and TRBJ2-7, with 12 bases aligning to TRBD1. The CDR3 is 15 residues long. After removal of 6 bases from V and 2 bases from J, the junction contained 5 bases not matched to a gene. The CDR3 sequence: CASSRGQGATYEQYY. CDR3 coding DNA: TGTGCCAGCAGCCGGGGACAGGGGGCGACCTACGAGCAGTACTAC.

This clonotype was seen many times. The CDR3, as DNA: TGTGCCAGCAGCCTACCGAACACTGAAGCTTTCTTT. Protein sequence: CASSLPNTEAFF. The chain employs TRBV11-2 and TRBJ1-1; D not certain. V was shortened by 5 bases and J by 1 base, with 5 bases between the two germline ends. This CDR3 has 12 amino acids. CDR1 and CDR2 (germline): SGHAT, FQNNGV.

With respect to this clonotype: A junction boundary mismatches the germline segment, possibly from a read error. The chain carries TRBV4-1 and TRBJ2-5; either TRBD1 or TRBD2 may supply D (7 bases each). This CDR3 contains 16 residues. Per germline, CDR1 MGHRA and CDR2 YSYEKL. The chain's CDR3 is CASSQGLRGGQGTQYF. CDR3 DNA: TGCGCCAGCAGCCAAGGGCTCAGGGGGGGTCAAGGGACCCAGTACTTC.

About this clonotype itself: A much larger clone differs by one base, so this may be a read error. This rearrangement joins TRBV12-3 or TRBV12-4 to TRBJ2-7; possible D gene TRBD2, 5 bases. This CDR3 contains 14 residues. The CDR3 region is CARSFSERSYEQYF. CDR3 coding DNA: TGTGCCAGAAGTTTCTCCGAGCGGTCCTACGAGCAGTACTTC.